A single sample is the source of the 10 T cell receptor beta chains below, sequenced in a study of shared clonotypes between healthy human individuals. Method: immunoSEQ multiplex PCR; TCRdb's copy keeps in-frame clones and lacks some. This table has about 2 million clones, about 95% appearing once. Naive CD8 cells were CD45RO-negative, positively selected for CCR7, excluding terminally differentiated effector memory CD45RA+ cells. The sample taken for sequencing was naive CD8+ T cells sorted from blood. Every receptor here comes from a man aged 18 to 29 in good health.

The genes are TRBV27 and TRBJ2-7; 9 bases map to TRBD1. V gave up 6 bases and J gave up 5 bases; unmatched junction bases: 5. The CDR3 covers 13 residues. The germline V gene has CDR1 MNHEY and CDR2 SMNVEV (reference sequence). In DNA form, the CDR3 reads TGTGCCAGCAGCAACAGGGGGCCCAACGAGCAGTACTTC. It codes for CASSNRGPNEQYF.

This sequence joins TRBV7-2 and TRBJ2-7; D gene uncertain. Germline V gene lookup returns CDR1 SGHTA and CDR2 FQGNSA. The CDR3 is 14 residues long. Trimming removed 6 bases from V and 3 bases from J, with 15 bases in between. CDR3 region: CASRMGNDGYEQYF. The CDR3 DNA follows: TGTGCCAGCAGGATGGGAAACGACGGCTACGAGCAGTACTTC.

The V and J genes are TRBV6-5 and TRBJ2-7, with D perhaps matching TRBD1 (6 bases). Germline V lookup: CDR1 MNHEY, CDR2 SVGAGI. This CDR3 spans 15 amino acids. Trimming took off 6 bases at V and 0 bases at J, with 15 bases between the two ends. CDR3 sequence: CASSQDRDNSYEQYF. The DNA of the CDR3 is TGTGCCAGCAGCCAAGACCGGGACAACTCCTACGAGCAGTACTTC.

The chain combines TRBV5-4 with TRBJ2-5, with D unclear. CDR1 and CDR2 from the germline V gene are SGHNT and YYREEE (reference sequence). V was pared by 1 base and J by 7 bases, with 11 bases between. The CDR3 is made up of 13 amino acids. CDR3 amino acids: CASSLRTPGTQYF. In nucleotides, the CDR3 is TGTGCCAGCAGCTTGAGGACCCCAGGGACCCAGTACTTC.

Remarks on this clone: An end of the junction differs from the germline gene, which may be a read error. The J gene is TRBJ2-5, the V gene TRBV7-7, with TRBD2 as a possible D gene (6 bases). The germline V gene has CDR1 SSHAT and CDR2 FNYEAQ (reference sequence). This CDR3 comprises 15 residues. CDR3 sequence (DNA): TGTGCTAGCAGCTTAGGGCGGGGCAGAGCAGAGACCCAGTACTTC. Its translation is CASSLGRGRAETQYF.

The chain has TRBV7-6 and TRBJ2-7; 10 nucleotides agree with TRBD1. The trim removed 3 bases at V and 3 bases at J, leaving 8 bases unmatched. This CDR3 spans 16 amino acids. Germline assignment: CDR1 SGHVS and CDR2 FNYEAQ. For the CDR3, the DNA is TGTGCCAGCAGCTTGCGCCCCGGACAGGGGGTCTACGAGCAGTACTTC. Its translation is CASSLRPGQGVYEQYF.

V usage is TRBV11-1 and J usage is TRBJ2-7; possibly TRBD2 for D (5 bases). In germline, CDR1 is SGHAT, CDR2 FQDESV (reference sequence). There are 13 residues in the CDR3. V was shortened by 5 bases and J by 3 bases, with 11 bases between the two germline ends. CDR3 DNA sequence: TGTGCCAGCAGCCCGGGAATCGGCTACGAGCAGTACTTC. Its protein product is CASSPGIGYEQYF.

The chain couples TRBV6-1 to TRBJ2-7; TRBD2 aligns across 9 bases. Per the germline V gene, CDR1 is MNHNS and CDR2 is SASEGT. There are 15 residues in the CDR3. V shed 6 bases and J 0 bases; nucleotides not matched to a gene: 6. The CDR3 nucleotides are TGTGCCAGCAGGGACCTAGCGGGGAGCTCCTACGAGCAGTACTTC. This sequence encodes CASRDLAGSSYEQYF.

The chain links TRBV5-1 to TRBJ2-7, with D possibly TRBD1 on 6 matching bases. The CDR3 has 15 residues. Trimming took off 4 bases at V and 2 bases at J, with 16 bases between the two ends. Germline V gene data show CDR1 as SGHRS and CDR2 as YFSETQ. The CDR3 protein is CASSLAGAKPYEQYF. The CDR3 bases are TGCGCCAGCAGCCTCGCAGGGGCGAAACCCTACGAGCAGTACTTC.

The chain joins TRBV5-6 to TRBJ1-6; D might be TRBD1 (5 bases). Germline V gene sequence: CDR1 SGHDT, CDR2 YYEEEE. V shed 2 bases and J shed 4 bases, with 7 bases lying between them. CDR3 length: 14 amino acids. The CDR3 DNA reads TGTGCCAGCAGCTTACGGACATATAATTCACCCCTCCACTTT. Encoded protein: CASSLRTYNSPLHF.